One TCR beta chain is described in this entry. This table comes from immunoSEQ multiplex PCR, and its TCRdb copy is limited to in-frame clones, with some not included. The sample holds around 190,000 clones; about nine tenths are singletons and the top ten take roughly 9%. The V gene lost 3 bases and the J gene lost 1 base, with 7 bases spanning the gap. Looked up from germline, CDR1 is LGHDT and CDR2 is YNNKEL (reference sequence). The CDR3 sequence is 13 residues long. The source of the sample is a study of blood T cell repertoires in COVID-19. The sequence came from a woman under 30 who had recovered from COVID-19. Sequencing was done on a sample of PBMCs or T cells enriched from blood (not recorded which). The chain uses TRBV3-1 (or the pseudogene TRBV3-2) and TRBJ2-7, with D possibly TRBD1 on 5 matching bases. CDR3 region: CASSHKGSYEQYF. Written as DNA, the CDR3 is TGTGCCAGCAGCCACAAGGGGTCCTACGAGCAGTACTTC.